The source of this T cell receptor beta chain is a study of T cells in Graves' hyperthyroidism and ophthalmopathy. Each ophthalmopathy patient scored at least 3 on the Clinical Activity Score and at least 4 on NOSPECS grade, with duration under 3 months. It was uncontrolled infection, other autoimmune disease, pregnancy or lactation that excluded patients. Authors of the study amplified TCR beta CDR3 regions from RNA transcripts. Carried out on the TCR CDR3, a first-round RT-PCR used the HTBI primer set. MiXCR, applied by TCRdb to the multiplex PCR reads, yields one record per CDR3 protein. This sample carries about 410,000 distinct CDR3 sequences, roughly 15% of them seen once, and the ten largest clones take about 20%. This clonotype was obtained from a woman in her thirties with Graves' ophthalmopathy. The sample consisted of blood.

The CDR3 DNA reads as TGTGCCAGCAGCTTGAATGGCAGGCTGAACACTGAAGCTTTCTTT. Translating it yields CASSLNGRLNTEAFF. The chain links TRBV11-3 to TRBJ1-1, with no clear D. Deletions cut 3 bases from V and 0 bases from J, with 11 bases between. This CDR3 comprises 15 residues. Germline V gene data show CDR1 as SGHNT and CDR2 as YENEEA. The entire variable domain, with the rest obtained from reference TRBV11-3 and TRBJ1-1, is as follows: EAGVVQSPRYKIIEKKQPVAFWCNPISGHNTLYWYLQNLGQGPELLIRYENEEAVDDSQLPKDRFSAERLKGVDSTLKIQPAELGDSAVYLCASSLNGRLNTEAFFGQGTRLTVV.